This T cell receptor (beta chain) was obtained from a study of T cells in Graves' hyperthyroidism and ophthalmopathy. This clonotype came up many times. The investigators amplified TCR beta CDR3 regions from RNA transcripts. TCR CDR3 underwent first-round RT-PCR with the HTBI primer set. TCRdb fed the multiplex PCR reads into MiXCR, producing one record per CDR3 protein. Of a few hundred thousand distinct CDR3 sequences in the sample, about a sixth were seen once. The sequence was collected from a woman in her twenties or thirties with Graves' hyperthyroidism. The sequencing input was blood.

The CDR3 DNA sequence: TGTGCCAGCAGCTTCTCTAGCGGGAAATACAATGAGCAGTTCTTC. Protein sequence: CASSFSSGKYNEQFF. The V and J genes are TRBV7-2 and TRBJ2-1; 9 bases fit TRBD2. CDR1 SGHTA and CDR2 FQGNSA come from the germline V gene. This CDR3 is 15 amino acids long. V shed 3 bases and J 4 bases; nucleotides not matched to a gene: 4.